The present TCR beta chain was sequenced within a study of CD8 T cells in ankylosing spondylitis. CDR1 is SGHRS, CDR2 YFSETQ, per germline. The CDR3 length is 11 residues. V gave up 0 bases and J gave up 8 bases, with 2 bases separating them. This clonotype was counted ten times or more. The antigen is unknown. Study-wide results and limits: The study identified a TCR beta motif of under ten highly homologous variants that appeared characteristic of ankylosing spondylitis blood.

TCRdb independently ran MiXCR on the 5' RACE reads; one entry per CDR3 protein. Seen here are roughly 150,000 distinct CDR3 sequences, approximately 10% observed once, and the top ten hold around 15%. The J gene is TRBJ1-4, the V gene TRBV5-1; D call uncertain. Material for sequencing was blood, either unsorted or a sorted T cell fraction (not recorded which). This sequence originates from a female donor with ankylosing spondylitis or in good health (not recorded which). This chain's CDR3 is CASSLDEKLFF. Here the CDR3 DNA reads TGCGCCAGCAGCTTGGACGAAAAACTGTTTTTT.